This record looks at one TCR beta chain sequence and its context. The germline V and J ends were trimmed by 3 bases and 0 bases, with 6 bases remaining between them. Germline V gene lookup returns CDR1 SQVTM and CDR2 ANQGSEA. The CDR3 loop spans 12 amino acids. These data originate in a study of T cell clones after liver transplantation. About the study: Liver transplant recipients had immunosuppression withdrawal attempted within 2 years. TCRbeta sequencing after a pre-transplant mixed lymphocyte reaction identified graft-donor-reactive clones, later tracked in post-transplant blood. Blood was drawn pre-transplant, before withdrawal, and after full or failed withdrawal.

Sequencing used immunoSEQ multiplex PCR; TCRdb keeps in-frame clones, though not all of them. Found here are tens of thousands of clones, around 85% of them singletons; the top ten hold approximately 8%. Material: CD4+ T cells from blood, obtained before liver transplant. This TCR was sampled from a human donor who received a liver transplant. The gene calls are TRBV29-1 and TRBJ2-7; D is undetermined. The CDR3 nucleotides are TGCAGCGTTGAGGCCAGCTCCTACGAGCAGTACTTC. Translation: CSVEASSYEQYF.